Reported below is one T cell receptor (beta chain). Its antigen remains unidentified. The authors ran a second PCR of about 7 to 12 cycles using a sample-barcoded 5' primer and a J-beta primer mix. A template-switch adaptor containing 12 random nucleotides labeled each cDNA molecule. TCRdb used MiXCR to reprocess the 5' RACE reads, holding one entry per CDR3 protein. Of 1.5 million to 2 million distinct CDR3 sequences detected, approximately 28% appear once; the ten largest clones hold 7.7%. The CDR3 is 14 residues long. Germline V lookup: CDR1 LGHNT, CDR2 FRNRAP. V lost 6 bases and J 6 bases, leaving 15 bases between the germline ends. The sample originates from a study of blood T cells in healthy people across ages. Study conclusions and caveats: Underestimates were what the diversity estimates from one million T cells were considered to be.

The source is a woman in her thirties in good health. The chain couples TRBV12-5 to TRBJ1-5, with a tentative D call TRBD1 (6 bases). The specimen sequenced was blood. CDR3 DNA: TGTGCTAGTGGCTTCCAGGGGCCCGGTCAGCCCCAGCATTTT. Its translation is CASGFQGPGQPQHF.